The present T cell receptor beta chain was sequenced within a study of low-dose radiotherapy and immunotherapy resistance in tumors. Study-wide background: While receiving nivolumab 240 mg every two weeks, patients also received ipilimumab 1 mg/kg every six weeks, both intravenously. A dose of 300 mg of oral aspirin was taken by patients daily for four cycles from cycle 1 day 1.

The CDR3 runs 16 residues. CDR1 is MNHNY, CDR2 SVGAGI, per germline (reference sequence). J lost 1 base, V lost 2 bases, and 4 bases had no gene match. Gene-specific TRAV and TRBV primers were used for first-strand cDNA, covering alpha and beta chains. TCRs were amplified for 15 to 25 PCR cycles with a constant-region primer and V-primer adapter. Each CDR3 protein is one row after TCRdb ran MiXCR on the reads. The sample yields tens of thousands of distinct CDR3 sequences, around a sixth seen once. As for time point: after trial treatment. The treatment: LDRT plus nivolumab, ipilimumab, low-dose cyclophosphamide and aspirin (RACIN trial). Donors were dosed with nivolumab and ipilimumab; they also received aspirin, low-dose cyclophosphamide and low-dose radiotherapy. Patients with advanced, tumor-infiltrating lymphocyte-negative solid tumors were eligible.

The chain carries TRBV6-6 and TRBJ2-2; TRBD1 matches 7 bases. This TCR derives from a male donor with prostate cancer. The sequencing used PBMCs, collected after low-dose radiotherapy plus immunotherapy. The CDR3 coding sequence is TGTGCCAGCAGTTACCTCAGGACAGGGAACACCGGGGAGCTGTTTTTT. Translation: CASSYLRTGNTGELFF.